The T cell receptor (beta chain) under discussion was sequenced for a study of graft-versus-host responses after intestinal transplantation (dated by TCRdb to about 2021). Looking at the study overall: Multivisceral, liver-intestinal, or isolated intestinal transplants were received by the recipients. To identify alloreactive clones, pre-transplant mixed lymphocyte reaction products were sequenced and compared with unstimulated pre-transplant donor and recipient T cells. The cohort enrolled 20 to 30 intestinal transplant recipients including one retransplant, and 3 patients lacking pretransplant specimens were excluded. Donor T cell macrochimerism was defined as a peak of at least 4% donor T cells among recipient peripheral blood mononuclear cells. Instead of going to the commercial service, samples from a few later patients were sequenced in-house on an Illumina MiSeq and processed with MiXCR. All recipients received anti-thymocyte globulin induction followed by maintenance tacrolimus and steroids for roughly 3 years. Bulk TCR-beta CDR3 sequencing was used to track graft-versus-host and host-versus-graft alloreactive T cell clones in the graft, circulation and bone marrow after intestinal transplantation. Results and caveats for the whole study, not just this receptor: Early after transplant, peak levels of circulating GvH clones were found to be associated with declines in HvG clones. Patients with donor T cell macrochimerism had high GvH to HvG T cell clonal ratios in their allografts. The relatively low number and heterogeneity of intestinal transplant patients limited the conclusions. GvH clones were found in recipient bone marrow, and some of the GvH clones appeared earlier in ileal mucosa or blood, which is consistent with an intestinal mucosal origin.

Blood samples were collected up to 4 times in the first month after transplant and then at least monthly when available. Library method: the immunoSEQ multiplex PCR assay. For most patients, genomic DNA was subjected to high-throughput TCR-beta CDR3 sequencing by Adaptive Biotechnologies. Concerning the study's data processing: TCR sequencing data for over 15 patients were retrieved from Adaptive's ImmunoSEQ software; three other patients were processed with MiXCR and VDJtools. CDR3 nucleotide sequences shared by donor and recipient were removed because the origin of these sequences could not be assigned. At least 2-fold expansion over unstimulated cells and a minimum CFSE-low frequency of 0.002% (template counts) or 0.001% (read counts) were required for clones to be classified as alloreactive. A clone was considered mappable if detected in the sequenced pre-transplant spleen, lymph node, or MLR CFSE-low populations of the donor or recipient. Cumulative frequency of alloreactive clones was calculated as a percentage of all sequences weighted by copy number. TCRdb carries this immuneACCESS record with in-frame sequences only. Its versions omit some clonotypes, under half of them owing to an unresolved V gene in the studies checked, with the rest unexplained. The V and J calls and clone size come from that table; D and trimming were worked out from the DNA. Counted in this sample were roughly 46,000 clones; 90% to 95% of them appeared once. The ten most abundant clones make up 4.5% to 7.5% of the sample.

Turning to this clone: No antigen is known for it. One base away there is no much larger clone; base qualities are not given.

The sample was PBMCs, taken more than 750 days after a first intestinal transplant, on the day of a second. The source of this sequence is a human patient who received an intestinal transplant, so some T cells may come from the graft donor.

The DNA reads TGTGCCAGCAGCTTCAGAAACACTGAAGCTTTCTTT. This sequence encodes CASSFRNTEAFF. The chain was built from TRBV6-5 and TRBJ1-1, with the identity of the D gene unclear. From cysteine to phenylalanine, the CDR3 is 12 amino acids long. The retained sequence is limited to the CDR3, 36 bases, with the frame set at the first base. V is shortened by 6 bases, J by 2 bases, and the region joining them spans 7 bases. According to the germline V gene, CDR1 reads MNHEY and CDR2 reads SVGAGI.